A selection of T cell receptor beta chains follows, all from one sample in a study of cytomegalovirus exposure and HLA in healthy donors. The assay was immunoSEQ multiplex PCR, and TCRdb's table has in-frame clones only and misses some. The sample has 70,000 to 95,000 clones, almost 85% seen once. The material sequenced was PBMCs. The receptors shown here come from a woman aged 18-30 years in good health and CMV-seropositive. The CDR3 runs from the conserved cysteine through the conserved F or W. The order of the fields is V gene, CDR3 length, clone size, J gene, D gene, CDR3 protein, CDR3 DNA. The D gene is left open where the match is weak. A clone size is listed for some rows: how often the clone was seen (once, few, many), or a class if it is expanded.

TRBV20-1,11,.,TRBJ2-1,.,CSAMGGDEQFF,TGCAGTGCTATGGGAGGCGATGAGCAGTTCTTC
TRBV4-1,18,.,TRBJ2-1,TRBD2,CASSQVDMGLAGDNEQFF,TGCGCCAGCAGCCAAGTCGATATGGGACTAGCGGGAGACAATGAGCAGTTCTTC
TRBV4-1,14,.,TRBJ1-2,TRBD1,CASSQETGSRGYTF,TGCGCCAGCAGCCAAGAGACAGGGTCGCGGGGCTACACCTTC
TRBV5-6,17,.,TRBJ2-3,TRBD2,CASSLDLPGLATDTQYF,TGTGCCAGCAGCTTGGACCTACCGGGACTAGCTACAGATACGCAGTATTTT
TRBV2,16,once,TRBJ2-3,TRBD2,CASSDPRTGGSDTQYF,TGTGCCAGCAGTGACCCCCGAACGGGGGGGTCAGATACGCAGTATTTT
TRBV27,14,.,TRBJ1-2,.,CASSRPDRFYGYTF,TGTGCCAGCAGCCGCCCGGACAGATTCTATGGCTACACCTTC
TRBV29-1,13,once,TRBJ1-2,TRBD1,CSVDEGATSAYTF,TGCAGCGTTGATGAGGGGGCGACATCCGCCTACACCTTC
TRBV6-1,15,.,TRBJ1-6,TRBD1,CATVTGTGGDFSLHF,TGTGCCACCGTGACCGGGACAGGGGGTGATTTTTCCCTCCACTTT
TRBV11-3,12,medium-sized,TRBJ1-5,.,CASSLKLYPQHF,TGTGCCAGCAGCTTAAAGCTGTACCCCCAGCATTTT
TRBV11-2,15,.,TRBJ1-2,.,CASSFIGGDDYGYTF,TGTGCCAGCAGCTTTATCGGGGGGGACGACTATGGCTACACCTTC
TRBV5-1,18,.,TRBJ1-4,.,CASSLSLKETRANEKLFF,TGCGCCAGCAGCCTCAGTCTCAAAGAGACTAGAGCTAATGAAAAACTGTTTTTT
TRBV5-1,15,.,TRBJ1-4,.,CASSWAAGGQEKLFF,TGCGCCAGCAGCTGGGCGGCGGGGGGACAAGAAAAACTGTTTTTT
TRBV18,15,.,TRBJ2-5,.,CASSPYSGPQETQYF,TGTGCCAGCTCACCTTATAGCGGCCCTCAAGAGACCCAGTACTTC
TRBV6-5,15,.,TRBJ1-5,.,CASRKGPGSNQPQNF,TGTGCCAGCAGAAAAGGGCCAGGGTCAAATCAGCCCCAGAATTTT
TRBV29-1,15,.,TRBJ2-6,.,CSVESGPSGANVLTF,TGCAGCGTTGAGTCAGGGCCCTCTGGGGCCAACGTCCTGACTTTC
TRBV5-4,16,.,TRBJ2-7,.,CASSLLLAGTGYEQYF,TGTGCCAGCAGCTTGTTACTGGCGGGAACCGGTTACGAGCAGTACTTC
TRBV19,14,.,TRBJ2-3,TRBD2,CASVPSGWTDTQYF,TGTGCCAGTGTTCCTAGCGGGTGGACAGATACGCAGTATTTT
TRBV19,16,once,TRBJ2-5,TRBD1,CASSTGTGGRGETQYF,TGTGCCAGTAGTACCGGGACAGGCGGGCGTGGAGAGACCCAGTACTTC
TRBV6-5,14,few,TRBJ2-7,.,CASSWGQSTYEQYF,TGTGCCAGCAGTTGGGGACAATCTACCTACGAGCAGTACTTC
TRBV4-2,13,.,TRBJ1-3,.,CASSRGGEGTIYF,TGTGCCAGCAGCAGGGGGGGCGAGGGCACCATATATTTT
TRBV19,15,few,TRBJ2-6,TRBD2,CASWGRGSGANVLTF,TGTGCCAGTTGGGGGAGGGGCTCTGGGGCCAACGTCCTGACTTTC
TRBV7-8,15,.,TRBJ1-3,.,CASSPGPLTGNTIYF,TGTGCCAGCAGTCCTGGTCCTCTAACTGGAAACACCATATATTTT
TRBV6-5,12,.,TRBJ1-2,TRBD1,CASSEGAYGYTF,TGTGCCAGCAGTGAGGGGGCCTATGGCTACACCTTC
TRBV28,16,.,TRBJ1-5,.,CASSLMVGQGNQPQHF,TGTGCCAGCAGTTTAATGGTGGGACAAGGCAATCAGCCCCAGCATTTT
TRBV7-6,16,.,TRBJ2-2,TRBD2,CASSLTREDNTGELFF,TGTGCCAGCAGCTTAACGCGGGAGGATAACACCGGGGAGCTGTTTTTT
TRBV19,15,.,TRBJ2-7,TRBD2,CASSWRAGGPYEQYF,TGTGCCAGTAGTTGGCGAGCGGGGGGGCCCTACGAGCAGTACTTC
TRBV4-1,15,.,TRBJ2-1,TRBD2,CASSFSGSSYNEQFF,TGCGCCAGCAGTTTTAGCGGGAGCTCCTACAATGAGCAGTTCTTC
TRBV21-1,15,.,TRBJ2-5,.,CASSKVRGDEETQYF,TGTGCCAGCAGCAAAGTCAGGGGGGATGAAGAGACCCAGTACTTC
TRBV28,16,.,TRBJ2-2,TRBD1,CASGLGTAGTAGELFF,TGTGCCAGCGGATTAGGGACAGCCGGCACGGCGGGGGAGCTGTTTTTT
TRBV7-8,15,.,TRBJ2-2,TRBD2,CASSPRTSVTGELFF,TGTGCCAGCAGCCCCCGGACTAGCGTCACCGGGGAGCTGTTTTTT
TRBV10-2,14,.,TRBJ2-2,TRBD2,CASFWTSGTGELFF,TGCGCCAGCTTCTGGACTAGCGGGACCGGGGAGCTGTTTTTT
TRBV18,17,once,TRBJ2-5,TRBD1,CASSPQLDRVFRETQYF,TGTGCCAGCTCACCACAACTAGACAGGGTATTTCGAGAGACCCAGTACTTC
TRBV15,17,.,TRBJ1-3,.,CATSRDRGRGSGNTIYF,TGTGCCACCAGCAGAGATCGAGGCAGGGGCTCTGGAAACACCATATATTTT
TRBV28,15,.,TRBJ2-7,.,CASSPTTQAGYEQYF,TGTGCCAGCAGTCCGACGACGCAGGCTGGCTACGAGCAGTACTTC
TRBV4-1,14,.,TRBJ1-1,TRBD1,CASSQGTGRTEAFF,TGCGCCAGCAGCCAAGGGACAGGGAGAACTGAAGCTTTCTTT
TRBV6-1,15,.,TRBJ2-1,TRBD2,CASEKTSGGTLEQFF,TGTGCCAGCGAAAAAACTAGCGGGGGTACGCTAGAGCAGTTCTTC
TRBV2,13,.,TRBJ1-1,.,CASRAGRSTEAFF,TGTGCCAGCAGGGCAGGGCGGTCCACTGAAGCTTTCTTT
TRBV29-1,15,.,TRBJ2-5,TRBD2,CSGSTSGRAGETQYF,TGCAGCGGGTCGACTAGCGGGAGGGCCGGGGAGACCCAGTACTTC
TRBV7-2,12,.,TRBJ2-5,.,CASSFPGETQYF,TGTGCCAGCAGCTTCCCGGGGGAGACCCAGTACTTC
TRBV2,14,.,TRBJ2-3,.,CASTRNFLTDTQYF,TGTGCCAGCACGAGGAACTTCCTCACAGATACGCAGTATTTT
TRBV7-2,16,.,TRBJ1-2,TRBD1,CAGSRAVQGRIGGYTF,TGTGCCGGCTCTCGTGCCGTACAGGGGCGGATCGGTGGCTACACCTTC
TRBV6-4,14,.,TRBJ1-1,.,CASSDSGETTEAFF,TGTGCCAGCAGTGACTCCGGGGAGACGACTGAAGCTTTCTTT
TRBV13,16,.,TRBJ2-5,TRBD2,CASSDTSGHLQETQYF,TGTGCCAGCAGCGACACTAGCGGCCACCTACAAGAGACCCAGTACTTC
TRBV6-1,10,.,TRBJ2-7,.,CASSVNEQYF,TGTGCCAGCAGTGTCAACGAGCAGTACTTC
TRBV25-1,17,.,TRBJ1-4,.,CASSEYGGPSTNEKLFF,TGTGCCAGCAGTGAATACGGGGGGCCTTCAACTAATGAAAAACTGTTTTTT
TRBV19,15,.,TRBJ1-3,.,CATIGWGGSGNTIYF,TGTGCCACAATAGGTTGGGGAGGCTCTGGAAACACCATATATTTT
TRBV11-2,14,.,TRBJ1-5,.,CASSLEGFNQPQHF,TGTGCCAGCAGCCTGGAGGGGTTCAATCAGCCCCAGCATTTT
TRBV27,13,.,TRBJ1-2,TRBD1,CASTTGQNYGYTF,TGTGCCAGCACCACGGGACAGAACTATGGCTACACCTTC
TRBV19,12,.,TRBJ2-7,TRBD1,CASRDRIDEQYF,TGTGCCAGTCGGGACAGGATCGACGAGCAGTACTTC
TRBV5-6,15,.,TRBJ2-5,.,CASSFYDRPQETQYF,TGTGCCAGCAGCTTCTATGACAGACCTCAAGAGACCCAGTACTTC
TRBV6-1,17,.,TRBJ1-5,.,CASSAAGLRDSNQPQHF,TGTGCCAGCAGTGCCGCGGGATTGCGAGATAGCAATCAGCCCCAGCATTTT
TRBV10-1,14,.,TRBJ1-1,TRBD1,CASSEDRVNTEAFF,TGCGCCAGCAGTGAGGACAGGGTGAATACTGAAGCTTTCTTT
TRBV5-4,15,.,TRBJ2-7,TRBD2,CASSLTGGLTYEQYF,TGTGCCAGCAGCTTGACGGGGGGTCTAACCTACGAGCAGTACTTC
TRBV4-1,12,once,TRBJ1-2,TRBD1,CASSRDRYGYTF,TGCGCCAGCAGCCGGGACAGATATGGCTACACCTTC
TRBV6-5,15,.,TRBJ1-5,TRBD1,CASRPQGDWTQPQHF,TGTGCCAGCAGGCCACAGGGGGACTGGACTCAGCCCCAGCATTTT
TRBV20-1,11,.,TRBJ1-2,.,CSAHRVRGYTF,TGCAGTGCACACAGGGTGCGAGGCTACACCTTC
TRBV14,15,.,TRBJ1-6,.,CASSQWGANNSPLHF,TGTGCCAGCAGCCAATGGGGCGCCAATAATTCACCCCTCCACTTT
TRBV2,13,.,TRBJ2-7,.,CASSEGQTYEQYF,TGTGCCAGCAGTGAGGGACAAACCTACGAGCAGTACTTC